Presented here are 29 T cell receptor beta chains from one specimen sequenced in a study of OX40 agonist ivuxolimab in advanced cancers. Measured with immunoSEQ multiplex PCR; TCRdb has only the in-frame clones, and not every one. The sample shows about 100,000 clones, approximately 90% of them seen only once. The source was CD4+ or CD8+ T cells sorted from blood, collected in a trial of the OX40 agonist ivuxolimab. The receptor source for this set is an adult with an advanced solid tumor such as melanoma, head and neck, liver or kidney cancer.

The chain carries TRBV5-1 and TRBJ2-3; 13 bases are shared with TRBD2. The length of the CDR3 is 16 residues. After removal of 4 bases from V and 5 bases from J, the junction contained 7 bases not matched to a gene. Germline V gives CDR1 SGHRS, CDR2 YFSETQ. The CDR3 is CASSPQGLAGLDTQYF. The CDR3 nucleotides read TGCGCCAGCAGCCCTCAGGGACTAGCGGGATTAGATACGCAGTATTTT.

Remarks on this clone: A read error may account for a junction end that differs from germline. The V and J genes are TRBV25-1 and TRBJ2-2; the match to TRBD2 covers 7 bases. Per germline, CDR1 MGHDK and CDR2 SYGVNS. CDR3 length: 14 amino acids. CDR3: CASSRREGPRGAVF. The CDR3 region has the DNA TGTGCCAGCAGCAGGAGGGAGGGACCTCGGGGAGCTGTTTTT. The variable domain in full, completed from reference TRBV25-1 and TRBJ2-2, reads EADIYQTPRYLVIGTGKKITLECSQTMGHDKMYWYQQDPGMELHLIHYSYGVNSTEKGDLSSESTVSRIRTEHFPLTLESARPSHTSQYLCASSRREGPRGAVFGEGSRLTVL.

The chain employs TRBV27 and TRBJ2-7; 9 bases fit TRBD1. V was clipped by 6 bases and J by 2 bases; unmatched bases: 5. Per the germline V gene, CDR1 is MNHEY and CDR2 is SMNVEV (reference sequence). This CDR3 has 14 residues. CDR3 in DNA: TGTGCCAGCAGGGCGGGACAGGGCGCCTACGAGCAGTACTTC. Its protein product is CASRAGQGAYEQYF.

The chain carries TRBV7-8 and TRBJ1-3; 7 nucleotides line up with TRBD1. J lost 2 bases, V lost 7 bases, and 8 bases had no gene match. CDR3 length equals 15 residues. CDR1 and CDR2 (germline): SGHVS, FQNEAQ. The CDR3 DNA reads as TGTGCCAGCAACCAAGGGACAGCAACTGGAAACACCATATATTTT. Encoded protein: CASNQGTATGNTIYF.

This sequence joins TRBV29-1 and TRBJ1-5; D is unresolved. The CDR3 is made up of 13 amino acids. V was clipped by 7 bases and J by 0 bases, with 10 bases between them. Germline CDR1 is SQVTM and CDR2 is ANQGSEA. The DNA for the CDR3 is TGCAGCGCGTCCTCGGATAGCAATCAGCCCCAGCATTTT. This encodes CSASSDSNQPQHF.

CDR3 sequence reads: CASSVEAVTDTQYF. CDR3 DNA sequence: TGTGCCAGCAGCGTAGAAGCGGTCACAGATACGCAGTATTTT. This chain uses TRBV9 with TRBJ2-3; D is perhaps TRBD2 (5 bases). This CDR3 is built from 14 residues. Trimming pared 0 bases from V and 2 bases from J, leaving 7 bases between. Germline loops: CDR1 SGDLS, CDR2 YYNGEE.

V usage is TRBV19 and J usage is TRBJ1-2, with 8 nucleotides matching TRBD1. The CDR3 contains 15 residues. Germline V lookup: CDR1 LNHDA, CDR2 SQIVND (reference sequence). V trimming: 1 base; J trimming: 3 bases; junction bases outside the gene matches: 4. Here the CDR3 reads CASSIGRTGYYGYTF. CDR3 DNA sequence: TGTGCCAGTAGTATAGGCCGGACAGGGTACTATGGCTACACCTTC.

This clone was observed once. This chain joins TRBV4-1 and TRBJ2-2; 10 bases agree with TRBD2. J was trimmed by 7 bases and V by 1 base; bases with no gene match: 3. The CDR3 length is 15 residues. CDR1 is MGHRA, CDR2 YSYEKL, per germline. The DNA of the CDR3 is TGCGCCAGCAGCCAAGGAAGGACTAGCGGCGGGGAGCTGTTTTTT. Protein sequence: CASSQGRTSGGELFF.

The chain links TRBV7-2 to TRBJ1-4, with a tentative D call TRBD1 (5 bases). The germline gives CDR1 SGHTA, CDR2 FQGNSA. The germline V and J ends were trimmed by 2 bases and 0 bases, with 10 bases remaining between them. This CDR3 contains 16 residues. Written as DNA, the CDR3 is TGTGCCAGCAGCTTAATCGGGGGGGCAACTAATGAAAAACTGTTTTTT. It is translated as CASSLIGGATNEKLFF.

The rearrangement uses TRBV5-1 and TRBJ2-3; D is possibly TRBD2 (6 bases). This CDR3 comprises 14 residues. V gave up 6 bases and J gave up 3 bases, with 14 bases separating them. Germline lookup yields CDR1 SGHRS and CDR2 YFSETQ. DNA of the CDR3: TGCGCCAGCAACCTGGGTGGGAGGACAGATACGCAGTATTTT. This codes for CASNLGGRTDTQYF. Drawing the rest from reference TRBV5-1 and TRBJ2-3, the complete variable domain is KAGVTQTPRYLIKTRGQQVTLSCSPISGHRSVSWYQQTPGQGLQFLFEYFSETQRNKGNFPGRFSGRQFSNSRSEMNVSTLELGDSALYLCASNLGGRTDTQYFGPGTRLTVL.

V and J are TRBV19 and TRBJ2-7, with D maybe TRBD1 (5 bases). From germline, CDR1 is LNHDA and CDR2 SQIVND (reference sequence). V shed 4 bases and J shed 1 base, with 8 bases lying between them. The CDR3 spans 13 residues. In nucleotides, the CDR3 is TGTGCCAGTAGTACTCAGGGTTCCTACGAGCAGTACTTC. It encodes CASSTQGSYEQYF.

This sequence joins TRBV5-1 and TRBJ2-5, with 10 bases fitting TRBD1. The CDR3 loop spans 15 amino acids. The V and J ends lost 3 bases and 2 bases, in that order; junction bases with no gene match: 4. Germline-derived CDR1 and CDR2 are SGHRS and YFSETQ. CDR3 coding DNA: TGCGCCAGCAGCTCATCGGGACAGGGGCAAGAGACCCAGTACTTC. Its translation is CASSSSGQGQETQYF.

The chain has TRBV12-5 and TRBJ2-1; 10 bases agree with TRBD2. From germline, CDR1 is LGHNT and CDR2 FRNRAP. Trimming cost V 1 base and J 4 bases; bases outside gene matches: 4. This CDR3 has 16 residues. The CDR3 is CASGLGLAGEYNEQFF. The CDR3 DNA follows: TGTGCTAGTGGTTTGGGCCTAGCGGGGGAGTACAATGAGCAGTTCTTC. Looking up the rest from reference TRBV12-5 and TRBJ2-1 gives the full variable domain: DARVTQTPRHKVTEMGQEVTMRCQPILGHNTVFWYRQTMMQGLELLAYFRNRAPLDDSGMPKDRFSAEMPDATLATLKIQPSEPRDSAVYFCASGLGLAGEYNEQFFGPGTRLTVL.

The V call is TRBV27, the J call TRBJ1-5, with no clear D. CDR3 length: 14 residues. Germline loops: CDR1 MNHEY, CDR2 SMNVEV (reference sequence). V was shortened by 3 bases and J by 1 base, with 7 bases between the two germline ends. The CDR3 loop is CASSFFGSNQPQHF. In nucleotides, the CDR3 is TGTGCCAGCAGTTTTTTTGGGAGCAATCAGCCCCAGCATTTT.

The CDR3 nucleotides read TGTGCCAGTAGAAGAAAGGGACAGGGGGATAGCGAGCAGTACTTC. It is translated as CASRRKGQGDSEQYF. V gene TRBV19 combines with J gene TRBJ2-7; TRBD1 matches 11 bases. J lost 6 bases, V lost 6 bases, and 10 bases had no gene match. The CDR3 runs 15 residues. Germline V gene sequence: CDR1 LNHDA, CDR2 SQIVND (reference sequence).

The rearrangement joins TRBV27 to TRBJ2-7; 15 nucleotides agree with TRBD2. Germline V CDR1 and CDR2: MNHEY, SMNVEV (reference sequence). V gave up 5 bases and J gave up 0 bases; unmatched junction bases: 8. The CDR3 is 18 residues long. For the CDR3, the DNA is TGTGCCAGCAGTCCTCGGACTAGCGGGGGGGTGAGCTCCTACGAGCAGTACTTC. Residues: CASSPRTSGGVSSYEQYF.

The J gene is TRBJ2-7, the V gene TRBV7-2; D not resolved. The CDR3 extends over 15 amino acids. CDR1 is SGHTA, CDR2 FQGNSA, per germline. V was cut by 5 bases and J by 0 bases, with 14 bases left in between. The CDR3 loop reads CASSPSGSASYEQYF. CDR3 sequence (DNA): TGTGCCAGCAGCCCCTCTGGCTCTGCCTCCTACGAGCAGTACTTC.

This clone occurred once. The CDR3 region is CAWSVSRGWTDTQYF. The CDR3 coding sequence is TGTGCCTGGAGTGTAAGCAGGGGATGGACAGATACGCAGTATTTT. V gene TRBV30 combines with J gene TRBJ2-3; possibly TRBD1 for D (6 bases). V shed 0 bases and J shed 3 bases, with 13 bases lying between them. Germline V gives CDR1 GTSNPN, CDR2 SVGIG (reference sequence). CDR3 length: 15 residues. Full variable domain (outside the CDR3, taken from reference TRBV30 and TRBJ2-3): SQTIHQWPATLVQPVGSPLSLECTVEGTSNPNLYWYRQAAGRGLQLLFYSVGIGQISSEVPQNLSASRPQDRQFILSSKKLLLSDSGFYLCAWSVSRGWTDTQYFGPGTRLTVL.

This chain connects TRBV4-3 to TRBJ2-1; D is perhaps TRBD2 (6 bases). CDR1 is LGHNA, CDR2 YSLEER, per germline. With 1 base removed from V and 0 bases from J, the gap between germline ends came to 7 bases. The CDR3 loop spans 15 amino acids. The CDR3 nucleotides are TGCGCCAGCAGCCAAGTGGGGGGCTCCTACAATGAGCAGTTCTTC. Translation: CASSQVGGSYNEQFF.

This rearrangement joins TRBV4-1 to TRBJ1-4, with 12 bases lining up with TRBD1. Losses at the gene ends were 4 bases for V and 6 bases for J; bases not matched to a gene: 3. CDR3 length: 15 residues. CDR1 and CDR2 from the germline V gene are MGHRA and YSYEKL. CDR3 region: CASSRGQGADEKLFF. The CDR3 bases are TGCGCCAGCAGCCGGGGACAGGGGGCGGATGAAAAACTGTTTTTT.

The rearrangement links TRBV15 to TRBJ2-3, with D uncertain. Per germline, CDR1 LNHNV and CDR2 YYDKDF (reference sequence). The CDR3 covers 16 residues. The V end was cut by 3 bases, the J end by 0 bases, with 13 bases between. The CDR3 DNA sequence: TGTGCCACCAGCAGTCCTACAATGCTAAGCACAGATACGCAGTATTTT. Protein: CATSSPTMLSTDTQYF.

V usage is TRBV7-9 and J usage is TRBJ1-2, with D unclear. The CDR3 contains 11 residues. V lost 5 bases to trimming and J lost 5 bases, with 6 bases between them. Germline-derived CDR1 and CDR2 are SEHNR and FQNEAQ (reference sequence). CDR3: CASSREYGYTF. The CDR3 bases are TGTGCCAGCAGCCGAGAGTATGGCTACACCTTC.

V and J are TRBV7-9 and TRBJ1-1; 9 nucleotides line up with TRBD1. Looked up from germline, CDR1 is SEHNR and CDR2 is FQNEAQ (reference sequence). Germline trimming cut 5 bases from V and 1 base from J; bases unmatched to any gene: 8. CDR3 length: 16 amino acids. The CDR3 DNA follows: TGTGCCAGCAGCCGTCCCGGGACAGGGCGGAACACTGAAGCTTTCTTT. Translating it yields CASSRPGTGRNTEAFF.

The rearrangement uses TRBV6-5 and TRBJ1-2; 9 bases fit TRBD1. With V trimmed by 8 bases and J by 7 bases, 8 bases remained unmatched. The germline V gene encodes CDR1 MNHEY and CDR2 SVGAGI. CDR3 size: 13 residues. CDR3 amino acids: CASRDRVVGGYTF. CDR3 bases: TGTGCCAGCCGGGACAGGGTCGTTGGTGGCTACACCTTC.

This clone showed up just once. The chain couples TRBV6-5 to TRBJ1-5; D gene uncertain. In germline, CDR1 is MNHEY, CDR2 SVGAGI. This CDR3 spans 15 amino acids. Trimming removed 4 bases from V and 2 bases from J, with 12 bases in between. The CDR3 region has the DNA TGTGCCAGCAGTTTGGGATCCCAGGGCAATCAGCCCCAGCATTTT. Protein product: CASSLGSQGNQPQHF.

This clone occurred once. The CDR3 nucleotides read TGTGCCAGTAGTATAGATACGAGTTACGAGCAGTACTTC. This translates into CASSIDTSYEQYF. The chain joins TRBV19 to TRBJ2-7; no reliable D call. V dropped 0 bases and J dropped 4 bases, with 7 bases sitting between them. This CDR3 has 13 residues. The germline gives CDR1 LNHDA, CDR2 SQIVND (reference sequence).

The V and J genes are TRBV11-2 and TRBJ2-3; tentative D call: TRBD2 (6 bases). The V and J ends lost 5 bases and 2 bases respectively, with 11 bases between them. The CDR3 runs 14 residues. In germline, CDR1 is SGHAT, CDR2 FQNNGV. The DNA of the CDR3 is TGTGCCAGCAGCCGCGGGACGTACACAGATACGCAGTATTTT. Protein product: CASSRGTYTDTQYF.

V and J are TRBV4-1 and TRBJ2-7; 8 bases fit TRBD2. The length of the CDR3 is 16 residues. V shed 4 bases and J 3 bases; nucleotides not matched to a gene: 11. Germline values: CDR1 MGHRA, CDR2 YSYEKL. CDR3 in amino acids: CASSLSGSGSFYEQYF. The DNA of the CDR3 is TGCGCCAGCAGCCTAAGCGGCAGCGGGAGTTTCTACGAGCAGTACTTC.

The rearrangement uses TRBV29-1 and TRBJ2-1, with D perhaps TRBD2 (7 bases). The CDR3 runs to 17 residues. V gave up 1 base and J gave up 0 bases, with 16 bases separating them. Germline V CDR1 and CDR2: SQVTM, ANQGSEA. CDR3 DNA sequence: TGCAGCGTTGAAGGGGGGGGGCTCTCGAGCTCCTACAATGAGCAGTTCTTC. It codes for CSVEGGGLSSSYNEQFF.